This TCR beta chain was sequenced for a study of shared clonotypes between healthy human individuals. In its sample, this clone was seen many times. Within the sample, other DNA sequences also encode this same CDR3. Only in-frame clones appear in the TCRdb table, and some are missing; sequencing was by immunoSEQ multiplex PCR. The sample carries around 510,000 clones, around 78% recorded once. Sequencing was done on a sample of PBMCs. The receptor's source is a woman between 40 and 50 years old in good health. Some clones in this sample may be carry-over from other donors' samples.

As DNA, the CDR3 is TGCAGCGTTGGAGCGGGTACAGCCACAGATACGCAGTATTTT. Translating gives CSVGAGTATDTQYF. The chain has TRBV29-1 and TRBJ2-3; maybe TRBD2 (6 bases). CDR1 and CDR2 (germline): SQVTM, ANQGSEA. This CDR3 has 14 amino acids. The V end was cut by 4 bases, the J end by 2 bases, with 13 bases between.